Given below is one T cell receptor beta chain in context. These data come from a study of cytomegalovirus exposure and HLA in healthy donors. Amplification used 60 Vbeta primers and 13 Jbeta primers. Produced via immunoSEQ multiplex PCR; TCRdb's table is partial and in-frame only. The table shows 150,000 or so clones, with 60% to 80% occurring only once. This sequence originates from a man aged 25-45 years in good health and CMV-seropositive. Input material: PBMCs.

The CDR3 DNA follows: TGTGCCAGCAGCTTAGACAGGGGAGGCACTGAAGCTTTCTTT. It translates to CASSLDRGGTEAFF. The J gene is TRBJ1-1, the V gene TRBV7-6; 7 bases fit TRBD1. The CDR3 extends over 14 amino acids. Trimming took 1 base from V and 4 from J; bases not matched to a gene: 3. Germline assignment: CDR1 SGHVS and CDR2 FNYEAQ.